A selection of T cell receptor beta chains follows, all from one sample in a study of response to subunit inactivated influenza vaccine. MiXCR, applied by TCRdb to the RT-PCR reads, yields one record per CDR3 protein. The table shows about half a million distinct CDR3 sequences, with 25% occurring only once. The sequenced sample was CD4+ T cells sorted from PBMCs, obtained 4 to 6 days after vaccination. The source of these receptors is a man over 45 who received an inactivated influenza vaccine. Both conserved end residues are part of each CDR3. The D gene is left open where the match is weak. Expanded clones get a size class; other rows say once, few or many, or leave the size out.

V gene	D gene	clone size	J gene	CDR3 DNA	CDR3 protein
TRBV28	.	few	TRBJ2-1	TGTGCCAGCAACAACCGCAATAGGGTCAGTGAGCAGTTCTTC	CASNNRNRVSEQFF
TRBV20-1	.	once	TRBJ2-3	TGCAGTGCTACCCCTAGATCAACTAGCACAGATACGCAGTATTTT	CSATPRSTSTDTQYF
TRBV11-1	TRBD1	.	TRBJ1-2	TGTGCCAGCAGCCCTATGGCCCGCCGGGACAGAAAATACTATGGCTACACCTTC	CASSPMARRDRKYYGYTF
TRBV4-3	TRBD2	once	TRBJ2-4	TGCGCCAGCAGCCAGGTCGCTAGCGGGGGGGCGAACATTCAGTACTTT	CASSQVASGGANIQYF
TRBV7-2	.	many	TRBJ1-3	TGTGCCAGCAGCTTAGGGCGAGGCAGGGTACGGGGAAACACCATATATTTT	CASSLGRGRVRGNTIYF
TRBV29-1	.	.	TRBJ2-5	TGCAGCGTTCTACCGGCGGACGCGAACCAAGAGACCCAGTACTTC	CSVLPADANQETQYF
TRBV20-1	.	many	TRBJ2-7	TGCAGTGCTAGGGAAAGGGGGGAGGGCTACGAGCAGTACTTC	CSARERGEGYEQYF
TRBV5-1	TRBD1	.	TRBJ2-1	TGCGCCAGCAGTCAAGCACCGGGACAGGCCTACAATGAGCAGTTCTTC	CASSQAPGQAYNEQFF
TRBV10-3	.	few	TRBJ2-3	TGTGCCATCAGTGACCCACTCACAGATACGCAGTATTTT	CAISDPLTDTQYF
TRBV2	TRBD1	.	TRBJ1-2	TGTGCCAGCGCTAGGCAGGGGGGCTATGGCTACACCTTC	CASARQGGYGYTF
TRBV7-9	TRBD1	.	TRBJ2-2	TGTGCCAGCAGCTTAAACAGGGGGCGCGGGGAGCTGTTTTTT	CASSLNRGRGELFF
TRBV28	.	.	TRBJ2-3	TGTGCCAGCAGTCAAACCGGGACCCCGACGGATACGCAGTATTTT	CASSQTGTPTDTQYF
TRBV3-1	.	.	TRBJ2-1	TGTGCCAGCAGCCAAGTTCTGGGAGACAATGAGCAGTTCTTC	CASSQVLGDNEQFF
TRBV20-1	TRBD2	few	TRBJ2-3	TGCAGTGCTAGTGGACTAGCGGGAGTGCCAGATACGCAGTATTTT	CSASGLAGVPDTQYF
TRBV29-1	.	few	TRBJ1-1	TGCAGCGTATACGTACCCCCGAGCACTGAAGCTTTCTTT	CSVYVPPSTEAFF
TRBV12-3/TRBV12-4	TRBD1	.	TRBJ2-1	TGTGCCAGCAGCATACAGGGGGGCACCTACAATGAGCAGTTCTTC	CASSIQGGTYNEQFF
TRBV5-1	.	.	TRBJ2-3	TGCGCCAGCAGCAGGACAGATGCCACAGATACGCAGTATTTT	CASSRTDATDTQYF
TRBV24-1	TRBD1	few	TRBJ2-1	TGTGCCACCAGTGTACCGGGACAGGGTCACAATGAGCAGTTCTTC	CATSVPGQGHNEQFF
TRBV6-5	TRBD2	few	TRBJ2-1	TGTGCCAGCAGTTACTCGATTCGGGGACTAGCAACCAATGAGCAGTTCTTC	CASSYSIRGLATNEQFF
TRBV20-1	TRBD1	few	TRBJ2-5	TGCAGTGCTAGAGGACAGGGCAAGGCAGGGACCCAGTACTTC	CSARGQGKAGTQYF
TRBV6-2/TRBV6-3	.	.	TRBJ2-7	TGTGCCAGCAGTTACTCGAACAGGCTCCACGAGCAGTACTTC	CASSYSNRLHEQYF
TRBV7-6	TRBD1	.	TRBJ2-7	TGTGCCAGCAGCTTAGCAACCGGGACAGGGGGCTACGAGCAGTACTTC	CASSLATGTGGYEQYF
TRBV20-1	.	.	TRBJ2-2	TGCAGTGCTAGGGACGGTCGGTCTATCAGCACCGGGGAGCTGTTTTTT	CSARDGRSISTGELFF